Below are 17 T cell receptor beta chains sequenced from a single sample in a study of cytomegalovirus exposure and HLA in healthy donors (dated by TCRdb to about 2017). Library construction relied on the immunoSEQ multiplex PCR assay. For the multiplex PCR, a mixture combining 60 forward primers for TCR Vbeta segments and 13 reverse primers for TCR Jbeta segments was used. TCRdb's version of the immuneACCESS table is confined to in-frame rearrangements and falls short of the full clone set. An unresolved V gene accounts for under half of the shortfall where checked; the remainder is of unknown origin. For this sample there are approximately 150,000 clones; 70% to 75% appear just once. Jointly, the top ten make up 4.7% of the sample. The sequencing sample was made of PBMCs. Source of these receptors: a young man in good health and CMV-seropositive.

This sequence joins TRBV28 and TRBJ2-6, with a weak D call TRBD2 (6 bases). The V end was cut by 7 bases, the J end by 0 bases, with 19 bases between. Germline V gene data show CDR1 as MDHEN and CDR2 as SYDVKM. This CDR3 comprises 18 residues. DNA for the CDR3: TGTGCCAGCACCCCGAGTGGGGGGTCGGGCTCTGGGGCCAACGTCCTGACTTTC. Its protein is CASTPSGGSGSGANVLTF.

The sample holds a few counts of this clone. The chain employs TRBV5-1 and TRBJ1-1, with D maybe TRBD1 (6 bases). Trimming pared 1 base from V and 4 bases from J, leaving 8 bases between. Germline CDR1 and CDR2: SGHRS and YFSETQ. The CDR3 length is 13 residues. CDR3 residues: CASSLWDTTEAFF. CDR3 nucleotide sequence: TGCGCCAGCAGCTTGTGGGACACCACTGAAGCTTTCTTT.

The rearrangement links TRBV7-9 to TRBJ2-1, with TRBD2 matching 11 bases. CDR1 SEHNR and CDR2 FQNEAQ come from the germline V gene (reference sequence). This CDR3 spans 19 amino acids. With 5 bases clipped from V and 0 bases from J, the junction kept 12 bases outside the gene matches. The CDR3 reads CASSLPLAGARSSYNEQFF. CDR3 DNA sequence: TGTGCCAGCAGCCTACCACTAGCGGGGGCCAGGAGCTCCTACAATGAGCAGTTCTTC.

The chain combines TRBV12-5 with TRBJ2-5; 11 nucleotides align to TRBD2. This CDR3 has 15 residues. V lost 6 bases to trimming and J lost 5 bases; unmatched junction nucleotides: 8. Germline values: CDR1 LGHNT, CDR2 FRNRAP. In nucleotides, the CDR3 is TGTGCTAGTGGCACGCTAGCGGGAGGCCGGGAGACCCAGTACTTC. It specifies CASGTLAGGRETQYF.

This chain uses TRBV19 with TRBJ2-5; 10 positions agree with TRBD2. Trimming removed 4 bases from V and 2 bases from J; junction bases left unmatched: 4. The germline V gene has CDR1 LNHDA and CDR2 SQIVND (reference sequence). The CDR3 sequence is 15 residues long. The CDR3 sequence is CASSTSGGIQETQYF. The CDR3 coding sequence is TGTGCCAGTAGTACTAGCGGGGGAATACAAGAGACCCAGTACTTC.

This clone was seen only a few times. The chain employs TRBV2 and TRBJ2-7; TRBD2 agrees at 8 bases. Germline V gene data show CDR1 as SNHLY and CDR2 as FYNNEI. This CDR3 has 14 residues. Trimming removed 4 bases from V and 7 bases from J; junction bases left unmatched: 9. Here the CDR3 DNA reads TGTGCCAGCAGTGGGGCCCATTTAGCGGGAGAGCAGTACGTC. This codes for CASSGAHLAGEQYV.

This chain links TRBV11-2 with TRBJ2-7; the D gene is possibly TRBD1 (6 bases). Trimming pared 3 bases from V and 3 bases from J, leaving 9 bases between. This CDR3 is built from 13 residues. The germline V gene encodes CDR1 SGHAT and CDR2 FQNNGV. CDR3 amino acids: CASSFSRGYEQYV. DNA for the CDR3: TGTGCCAGCAGCTTTAGCAGGGGCTACGAGCAGTACGTC.

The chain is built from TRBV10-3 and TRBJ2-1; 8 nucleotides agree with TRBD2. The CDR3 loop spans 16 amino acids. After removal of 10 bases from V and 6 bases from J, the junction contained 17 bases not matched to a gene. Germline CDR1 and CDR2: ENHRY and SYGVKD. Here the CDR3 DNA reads TGTGCCACCACAGGAGCCGGGAGGGCCCTATTCAATGAGCAGTTCTTC. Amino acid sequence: CATTGAGRALFNEQFF.

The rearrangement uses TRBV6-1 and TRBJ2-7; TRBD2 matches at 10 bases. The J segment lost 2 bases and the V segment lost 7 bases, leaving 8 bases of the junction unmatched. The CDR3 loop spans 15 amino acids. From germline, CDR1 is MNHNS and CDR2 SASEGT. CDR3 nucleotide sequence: TGTGCCAGCAAACGAGGGACTAGCGTCGCCTACGAGCAGTACGTC. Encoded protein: CASKRGTSVAYEQYV.

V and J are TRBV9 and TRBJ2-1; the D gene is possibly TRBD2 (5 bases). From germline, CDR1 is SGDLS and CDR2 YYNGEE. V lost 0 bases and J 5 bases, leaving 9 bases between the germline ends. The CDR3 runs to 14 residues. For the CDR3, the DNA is TGTGCCAGCAGCGTAGGGCCTAGCAACAATGAGCAGTTCTTC. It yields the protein CASSVGPSNNEQFF. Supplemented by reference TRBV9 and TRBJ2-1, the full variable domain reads DSGVTQTPKHLITATGQRVTLRCSPRSGDLSVYWYQQSLDQGLQFLIQYYNGEERAKGNILERFSAQQFPDLHSELNLSSLELGDSALYFCASSVGPSNNEQFFGPGTRLTVL.

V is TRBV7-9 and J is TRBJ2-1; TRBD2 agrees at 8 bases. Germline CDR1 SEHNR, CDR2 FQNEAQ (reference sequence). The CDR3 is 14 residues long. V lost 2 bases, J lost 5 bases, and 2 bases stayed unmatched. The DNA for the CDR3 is TGTGCCAGCAGCTTAAGCGGGGGCAACAATGAGCAGTTCTTC. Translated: CASSLSGGNNEQFF.

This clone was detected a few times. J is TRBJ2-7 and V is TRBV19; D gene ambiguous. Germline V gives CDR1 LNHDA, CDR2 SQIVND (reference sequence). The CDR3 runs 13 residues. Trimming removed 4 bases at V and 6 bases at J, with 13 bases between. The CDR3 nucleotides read TGTGCCAGTAGTACGACGCTGAGGTCCGAGCAGTACGTC. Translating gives CASSTTLRSEQYV.

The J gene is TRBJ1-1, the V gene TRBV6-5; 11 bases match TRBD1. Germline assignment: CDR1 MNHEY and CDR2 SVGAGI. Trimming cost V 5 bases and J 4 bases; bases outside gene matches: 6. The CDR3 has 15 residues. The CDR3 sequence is CASSPRTGGVTEAFF. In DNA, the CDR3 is TGTGCCAGCAGTCCCAGGACAGGGGGCGTCACTGAAGCTTTCTTT.

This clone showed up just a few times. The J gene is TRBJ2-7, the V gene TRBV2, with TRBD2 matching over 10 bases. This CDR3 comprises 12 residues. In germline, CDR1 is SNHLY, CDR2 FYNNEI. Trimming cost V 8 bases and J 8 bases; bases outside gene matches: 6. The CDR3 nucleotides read TGTGCCAGCCGAGATAGCGGGAGGAAGCAGTACGTC. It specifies CASRDSGRKQYV.

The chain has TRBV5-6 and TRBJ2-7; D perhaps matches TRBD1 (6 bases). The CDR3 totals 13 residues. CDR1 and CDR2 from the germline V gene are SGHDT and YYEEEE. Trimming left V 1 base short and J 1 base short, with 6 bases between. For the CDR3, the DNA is TGTGCCAGCAGCTTGCAGGGGTCCTACGAGCAGTACGTC. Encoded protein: CASSLQGSYEQYV.

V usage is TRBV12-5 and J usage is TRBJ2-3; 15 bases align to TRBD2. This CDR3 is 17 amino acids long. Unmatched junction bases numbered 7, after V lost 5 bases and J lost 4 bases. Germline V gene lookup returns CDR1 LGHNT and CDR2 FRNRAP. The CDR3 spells CASGAGLAGGPSDTQYF. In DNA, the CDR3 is TGTGCTAGTGGTGCTGGACTAGCGGGAGGGCCTTCAGATACGCAGTATTTT. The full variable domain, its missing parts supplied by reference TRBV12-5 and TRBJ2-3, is DARVTQTPRHKVTEMGQEVTMRCQPILGHNTVFWYRQTMMQGLELLAYFRNRAPLDDSGMPKDRFSAEMPDATLATLKIQPSEPRDSAVYFCASGAGLAGGPSDTQYFGPGTRLTVL.

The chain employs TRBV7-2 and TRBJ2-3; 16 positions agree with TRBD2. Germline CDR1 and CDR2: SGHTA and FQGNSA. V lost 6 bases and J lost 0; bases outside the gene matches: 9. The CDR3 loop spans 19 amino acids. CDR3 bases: TGTGCCAGCAGACGTACCGGGACTAGCGGGGGGGATAGCACAGATACGCAGTATTTT. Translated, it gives CASRRTGTSGGDSTDTQYF.